Shown below are 18 T cell receptor beta chains from a single sample sequenced in a study of Graves' ophthalmopathy and Graves' hyperthyroidism. From RNA, the CDR3 regions of TCR beta chains were amplified and sequenced. First-round RT-PCR with HTBI primers preceded a second-round multiplex PCR. TCRdb ran MiXCR on the multiplex PCR reads and lists one entry per CDR3 protein. This sample carries hundreds of thousands of distinct CDR3 sequences, 22% of them seen once, and the ten largest clones take around 6.5%. The material sequenced was peripheral blood. Receptor source: a woman younger than 30 with stable Graves' hyperthyroidism. Some clones in this sample may be carry-over from other donors' samples.

At least ten counts were recorded for this clonotype. V is TRBV2 and J is TRBJ2-7; 9 nucleotides agree with TRBD2. This CDR3 region has 14 residues. CDR1 and CDR2 from the germline V gene are SNHLY and FYNNEI. The V segment lost 6 bases and the J segment 5 bases; nucleotides outside the gene matches: 8. The CDR3 sequence: CASRRGGTKDEQYF. The CDR3 region has the DNA TGTGCCAGCAGGCGGGGGGGTACAAAGGACGAGCAGTACTTC. Variable domain in full (rest from reference TRBV2 and TRBJ2-7): EPEVTQTPSHQVTQMGQEVILRCVPISNHLYFYWYRQILGQKVEFLVSFYNNEISEKSEIFDDQFSVERPDGSNFTLKIRSTKLEDSAMYFCASRRGGTKDEQYFGPGTRLTVT.

There are many counts of this clonotype. The rearrangement uses TRBV2 and TRBJ2-2, with D unclear. Trimming cost V 8 bases and J 4 bases, with 11 bases left between them. This CDR3 spans 13 amino acids. Germline values: CDR1 SNHLY, CDR2 FYNNEI. In nucleotides, the CDR3 is TGTGCCAGCGTTCTGGGTTTCACCGGGGAGCTGTTTTTT. This gives the protein CASVLGFTGELFF.

This CDR3 reads CASSLGVLIKLNRRSPLHF. As DNA, the CDR3 is TGTGCCAGCAGCTTAGGTGTTCTCATTAAATTAAATCGGCGTTCACCCCTCCACTTT. The chain is built from TRBV11-2 and TRBJ1-6, with D uncertain. This CDR3 has 19 residues. Germline V gene data show CDR1 as SGHAT and CDR2 as FQNNGV. The V end was cut by 1 base, the J end by 9 bases, with 25 bases between.

The rearrangement joins TRBV28 to TRBJ2-5, with 7 bases that match TRBD1. With 6 bases clipped from V and 5 bases from J, the junction kept 12 bases outside the gene matches. The CDR3 covers 15 residues. CDR1 is MDHEN, CDR2 SYDVKM, per germline. DNA for the CDR3: TGTGCCAGCAGCAAGACAGGGTATTTCGGGGAGACCCAGTACTTC. It specifies CASSKTGYFGETQYF. The full variable domain, with the rest looked up from reference TRBV28 and TRBJ2-5, is DVKVTQSSRYLVKRTGEKVFLECVQDMDHENMFWYRQDPGLGLRLIYFSYDVKMKEKGDIPEGYSVSREKKERFSLILESASTNQTSMYLCASSKTGYFGETQYFGPGTRLLVL.

The table lists this clonotype with many counts. The V gene is TRBV12-3 or TRBV12-4, the J gene TRBJ1-1; D unresolved. The germline V and J ends were trimmed by 5 bases and 3 bases, with 10 bases remaining between them. CDR3 length: 13 amino acids. The CDR3 region has the DNA TGTGCCAGCAGTATCTGGGCTGACACTGAAGCTTTCTTT. It encodes CASSIWADTEAFF.

The V call is TRBV30, the J call TRBJ2-7; perhaps TRBD2 as D (6 bases). The germline gives CDR1 GTSNPN, CDR2 SVGIG (reference sequence). With 3 bases removed from V and 6 bases from J, the gap between germline ends came to 24 bases. This CDR3 has 16 residues. Here the CDR3 DNA reads TGTGCCTGGAGGGGAAGGGCCGGGAGTTGGGTTCGCGAGCAGTACTTC. This encodes CAWRGRAGSWVREQYF. The variable domain in full, completed from reference TRBV30 and TRBJ2-7, reads SQTIHQWPATLVQPVGSPLSLECTVEGTSNPNLYWYRQAAGRGLQLLFYSVGIGQISSEVPQNLSASRPQDRQFILSSKKLLLSDSGFYLCAWRGRAGSWVREQYFGPGTRLTVT.

This clonotype has just a few counts. The rearrangement links TRBV11-2 to TRBJ2-2; 10 bases match TRBD2. After removal of 5 bases from V and 4 bases from J, the junction contained 7 bases not matched to a gene. This CDR3 is 16 amino acids long. Germline V gives CDR1 SGHAT, CDR2 FQNNGV. The CDR3 DNA reads as TGTGCCAGCAGCCTCCTAGCGGGAGACGCCACCGGGGAGCTGTTTTTT. It specifies CASSLLAGDATGELFF.

This rearrangement joins TRBV6-1 to TRBJ2-5; TRBD1 might be the D (6 bases). Per the germline V gene, CDR1 is MNHNS and CDR2 is SASEGT. Deletions cut 9 bases from V and 2 bases from J, with 10 bases between. The CDR3 has 12 residues. This chain's CDR3 is CASKQGQETQYF. The CDR3 DNA reads TGTGCCAGTAAACAGGGACAAGAGACCCAGTACTTC.

In this sample, this clonotype turned up many times. V is TRBV27 and J is TRBJ1-1; D may be TRBD1 (5 bases). Germline values: CDR1 MNHEY, CDR2 SMNVEV (reference sequence). V was clipped by 5 bases and J by 2 bases, with 21 bases between them. The CDR3 is 17 amino acids. In nucleotides, the CDR3 is TGTGCCAGCAGTCCCCCTCGCGGGACGAACACAAACACTGAAGCTTTCTTT. Protein product: CASSPPRGTNTNTEAFF.

In this sample, this clonotype turned up many times. The chain recombines TRBV29-1 with TRBJ1-6; 9 bases agree with TRBD1. The V segment lost 6 bases and the J segment 7 bases; nucleotides outside the gene matches: 10. The CDR3 is 15 residues long. Germline-derived CDR1 and CDR2 are SQVTM and ANQGSEA. As DNA, the CDR3 is TGCAGCGTCGCTACCGGGACAGGGAAGAATTCACCCCTCCACTTT. It codes for CSVATGTGKNSPLHF.

This clonotype has only a few counts. The CDR3 nucleotides read TGTGCCAGCAGCTCAAGAGCGGTCTTCAATCAGCCCCAGCATTTT. This encodes CASSSRAVFNQPQHF. The chain recombines TRBV6-2 or TRBV6-3 with TRBJ1-5; D remains ambiguous. Trimming pared 6 bases from V and 3 bases from J, leaving 15 bases between. The germline V gene has CDR1 MNHEY and CDR2 SVGEGT. The CDR3 extends over 15 amino acids.

This clonotype appeared many times. The V call is TRBV2, the J call TRBJ1-2; tentatively, D is TRBD1 (5 bases). The CDR3 runs 14 residues. The V and J ends lost 5 bases and 4 bases respectively, with 14 bases between them. Per germline, CDR1 SNHLY and CDR2 FYNNEI. The chain's CDR3 is CASSRDRGPYGYTF. In DNA form, the CDR3 reads TGTGCCAGCAGTCGGGACCGAGGCCCCTATGGCTACACCTTC.

CDR3 in amino acids: CSVGQGNTGELFF. The CDR3 coding sequence is TGCAGCGTCGGACAGGGGAACACCGGGGAGCTGTTTTTT. J is TRBJ2-2 and V is TRBV29-1, with 8 bases identical to TRBD1. This CDR3 is 13 amino acids long. V dropped 6 bases and J dropped 1; count of bases not matched to a gene: 1. Germline loops: CDR1 SQVTM, CDR2 ANQGSEA.

The gene calls are TRBV4-2 and TRBJ1-1; D not resolved. From germline, CDR1 is LGHNA and CDR2 YNFKEQ. V dropped 0 bases and J dropped 2 bases, with 13 bases sitting between them. The CDR3 is 16 residues long. The CDR3 DNA follows: TGTGCCAGCAGCCAAGACTTTAGGGTGGGAAACACTGAAGCTTTCTTT. It is translated as CASSQDFRVGNTEAFF.

This clonotype was recorded many times. The chain employs TRBV15 and TRBJ1-2; the match to TRBD1 covers 9 bases. V was clipped by 0 bases and J by 1 base; unmatched bases: 15. Germline CDR1 LNHNV, CDR2 YYDKDF (reference sequence). The length of the CDR3 is 20 residues. The CDR3 DNA reads TGTGCCACCAGCAGAGATTACGCTTCGACAGGGGGAGACCTTAACTATGGCTACACCTTC. This translates into CATSRDYASTGGDLNYGYTF.

Turning to this clonotype: A much more abundant neighbour one base away suggests this may be a read error. The chain is built from TRBV14 and TRBJ2-2, with 7 bases lining up with TRBD2. V was clipped by 4 bases and J by 8 bases; unmatched bases: 16. The CDR3 spans 17 residues. CDR1 and CDR2 (germline): SGHDN, FVKESK. DNA of the CDR3: TGTGCCAGCAGCCTAGTACCTCCCGGACTAGGCAGTGGGGAGCTGTTTTTT. It encodes CASSLVPPGLGSGELFF.

The rearrangement uses TRBV28 and TRBJ1-2; D remains unclear. Trimming pared 1 base from V and 2 bases from J, leaving 8 bases between. In germline, CDR1 is MDHEN, CDR2 SYDVKM. The CDR3 covers 14 residues. The CDR3 loop is CASSLFGLNYGYTF. The CDR3 region has the DNA TGTGCCAGCAGTTTATTTGGACTGAACTATGGCTACACCTTC.

In this sample, this clonotype turned up a few times. The J gene is TRBJ2-2, the V gene TRBV12-3 or TRBV12-4; D is perhaps TRBD2 (6 bases). Trimming shortened V by 5 bases and J by 2 bases, and 18 bases separated the two germline ends. This CDR3 comprises 17 residues. CDR3 in DNA: TGTGCCAGCAGTGCACCCGGGGTAGCGGCTAACACCGGGGAGCTGTTTTTT. It codes for CASSAPGVAANTGELFF.